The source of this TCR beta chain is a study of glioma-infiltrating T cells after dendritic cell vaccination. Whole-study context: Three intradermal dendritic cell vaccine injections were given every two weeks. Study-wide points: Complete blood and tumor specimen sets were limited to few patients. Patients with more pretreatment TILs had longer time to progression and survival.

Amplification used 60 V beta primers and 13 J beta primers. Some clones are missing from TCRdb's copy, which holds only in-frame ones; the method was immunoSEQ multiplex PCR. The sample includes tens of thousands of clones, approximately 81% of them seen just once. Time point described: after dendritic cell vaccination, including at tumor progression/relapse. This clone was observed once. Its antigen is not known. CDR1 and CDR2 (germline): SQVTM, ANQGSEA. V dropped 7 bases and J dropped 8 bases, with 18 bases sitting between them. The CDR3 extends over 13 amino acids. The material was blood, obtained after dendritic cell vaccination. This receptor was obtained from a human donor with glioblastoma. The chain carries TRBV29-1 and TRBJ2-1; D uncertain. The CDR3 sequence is CSARHGSPYEQFF. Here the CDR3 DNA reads TGCAGCGCAAGACACGGATCCCCTTATGAGCAGTTCTTC.